What follows are 6 T cell receptor beta chains derived from one specimen sequenced in a study of blood T cell repertoires in COVID-19. The repertoire was sequenced with immunoSEQ multiplex PCR; TCRdb's copy has only in-frame clones and lacks some. This table has 200,000 to 300,000 clones, around nine tenths appearing once. Sequenced: peripheral blood. Receptors were obtained from a man aged 25-40 years with active or convalescent COVID-19.

The chain recombines TRBV11-1 with TRBJ1-1; TRBD1 aligns across 8 bases. The CDR3 length is 16 residues. Germline CDR1 and CDR2: SGHAT and FQDESV (reference sequence). V trimming: 5 bases; J trimming: 0 bases; junction bases outside the gene matches: 8. CDR3 in DNA: TGTGCCAGCAGCACGCAGGGGGCCGACCTGAACACTGAAGCTTTCTTT. Protein: CASSTQGADLNTEAFF. The full variable domain, in which reference TRBV11-1 and TRBJ1-1 provide the parts outside the CDR3, is EAEVAQSPRYKITEKSQAVAFWCDPISGHATLYWYRQILGQGPELLVQFQDESVVDDSQLPKDRFSAERLKGVDSTLKIQPAELGDSAMYLCASSTQGADLNTEAFFGQGTRLTVV.

V usage is TRBV6-4 and J usage is TRBJ2-3, with a tentative D call TRBD1 (5 bases). V lost 6 bases to trimming and J lost 4 bases, with 14 bases between them. The germline CDR1 and CDR2 sequences are MRHNA and SNTAGT. This CDR3 spans 14 amino acids. DNA of the CDR3: TGTGCCAGCAGGGAACAAGCAGGGTCAGATACGCAGTATTTT. Encoded protein: CASREQAGSDTQYF.

The V call is TRBV5-8, the J call TRBJ1-1, with D hard to call. V lost 5 bases to trimming and J lost 4 bases, with 18 bases between them. Looked up from germline, CDR1 is SGHTS and CDR2 is YDEGEE. This CDR3 comprises 15 residues. The CDR3 DNA reads as TGTGCCAGCAGACCGGAGTCGGGATCGCGCACTGAAGCTTTCTTT. Translated: CASRPESGSRTEAFF.

This chain links TRBV3-1 (or the pseudogene TRBV3-2) with TRBJ2-3, with TRBD1 identical over 10 bases. The V gene end was trimmed by 3 bases and the J gene end by 4 bases; junction bases not matched to a gene: 16. CDR3 length: 19 amino acids. Germline lookup yields CDR1 LGHDT and CDR2 YNNKEL (reference sequence). As DNA, the CDR3 is TGTGCCAGCAGCCATCTACCGCGTCCGGGACAGGGGAGCCCAGATACGCAGTATTTT. Translated: CASSHLPRPGQGSPDTQYF.

CDR3 in amino acids: CASSGTDRGHYGYTF. The CDR3 DNA is TGTGCCAGCAGCGGAACAGACAGGGGTCACTATGGCTACACCTTC. The V call is TRBV9, the J call TRBJ1-2, with 8 bases matching TRBD1. The CDR3 runs to 15 residues. Looked up from germline, CDR1 is SGDLS and CDR2 is YYNGEE. Unmatched junction bases numbered 7, after V lost 3 bases and J lost 3 bases.

The V call is TRBV2, the J call TRBJ2-3; 11 bases are a match to TRBD2. CDR1 SNHLY and CDR2 FYNNEI come from the germline V gene. The CDR3 loop spans 17 amino acids. V was clipped by 1 base and J by 4 bases; unmatched bases: 7. CDR3 sequence: CASSEGVSGGAPDTQYF. The CDR3 nucleotides are TGTGCCAGCAGTGAAGGGGTTAGCGGGGGGGCCCCAGATACGCAGTATTTT. The full variable domain, completed using reference TRBV2 and TRBJ2-3, is EPEVTQTPSHQVTQMGQEVILRCVPISNHLYFYWYRQILGQKVEFLVSFYNNEISEKSEIFDDQFSVERPDGSNFTLKIRSTKLEDSAMYFCASSEGVSGGAPDTQYFGPGTRLTVL.